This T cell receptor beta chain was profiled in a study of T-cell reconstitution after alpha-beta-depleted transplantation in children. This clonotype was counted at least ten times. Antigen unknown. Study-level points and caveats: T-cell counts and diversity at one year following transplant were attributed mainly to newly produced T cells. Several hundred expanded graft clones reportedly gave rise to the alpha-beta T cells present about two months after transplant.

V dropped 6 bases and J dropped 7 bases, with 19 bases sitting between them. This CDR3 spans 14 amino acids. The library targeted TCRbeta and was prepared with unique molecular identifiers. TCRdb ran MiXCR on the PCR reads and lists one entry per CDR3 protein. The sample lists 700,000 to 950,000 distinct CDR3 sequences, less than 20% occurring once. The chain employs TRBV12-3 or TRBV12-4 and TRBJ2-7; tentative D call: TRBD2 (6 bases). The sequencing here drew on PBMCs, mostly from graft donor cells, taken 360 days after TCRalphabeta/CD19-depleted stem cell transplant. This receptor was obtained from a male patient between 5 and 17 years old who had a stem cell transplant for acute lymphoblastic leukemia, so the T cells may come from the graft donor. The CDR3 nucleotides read TGTGCCAGCAGCTCTCCGGGACTTCTTATAGAGCAGTACTTC. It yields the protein CASSSPGLLIEQYF.